This T cell receptor beta chain emerged from a study of blood T cells in healthy people across ages. Study-level findings and limits: Long-lived donors carried more naive CD4+ cells and greater diversity than aged donors.

Peripheral blood samples of 9.5 to 10 milliliters were drawn from each donor. Using a J-beta primer mix together with a sample-barcoded 5' primer, a second PCR was run for roughly 6 to 11 cycles. The template-switch adaptor, which had 12 random nucleotides, put a tag on each cDNA molecule. Each sample provided no less than 2.5 million CDR3-containing paired-end reads. TCRdb redid the calling of the 5' RACE reads with MiXCR, one entry per CDR3 protein. This table has hundreds of thousands of distinct CDR3 sequences, under 25% appearing once. Trimming cost V 5 bases and J 5 bases, with 12 bases left between them. Looked up from germline, CDR1 is MNHEY and CDR2 is SVGAGI. CDR3 length equals 13 residues. As regards this clonotype: Its antigen is unknown.

V usage is TRBV6-5 and J usage is TRBJ1-2; D not resolved. Sequencing input: blood. The sequence came from a man between 65 and 79 years old in good health. CDR3 loop: CASSPRATYGYTF. As DNA, the CDR3 is TGTGCCAGCAGTCCCCGGGCCACTTATGGCTACACCTTC.